The rows below give T cell receptor beta chains drawn from one sample of a study of T cells in Graves' hyperthyroidism and ophthalmopathy. TCRdb recomputed calls from the multiplex PCR reads with MiXCR, one row per CDR3 protein. The sample includes more than 500,000 distinct CDR3 sequences, 15% to 20% of them seen just once. The sequencing input was blood. These TCRs come from a young woman with Graves' ophthalmopathy. Each CDR3 is given without its conserved first and last residue. A D gene is named only where the DNA matches it firmly.

-	TRBV3-1	ASSPPVGGEQY
-	TRBV6-2/TRBV6-3	ASSWGVGYT
TRBD2	TRBV5-1	ASSLGSGGSRYEQY
TRBD2	TRBV3-1	ASSQVRTSGGEQY
-	TRBV18	ASSPGEADTQY
-	TRBV9	ASSVGLSSVSGNTIY
-	TRBV2	ASSGERQGYGYT
-	TRBV15	ATSREQLSSYEQY
TRBD1	TRBV10-2	ASSEGQGDYGYT
-	TRBV12-3/TRBV12-4	ASSRGTTEQF
-	TRBV9	ASSVAGNPENEQF
-	TRBV4-1	ASSQAQNPNIQY
-	TRBV18	ASSPSVGVSTDTQY
-	TRBV6-1	ASSKGLPYEQY
TRBD1	TRBV18	ASSPGQEIYGYT
-	TRBV6-1	ASSEGYGVSTEAF
-	TRBV7-9	ASSTRGADTQY
-	TRBV5-1	ASSLAFSTKQDGYT
-	TRBV11-3	ASSLFGGNTGELF
TRBD2	TRBV6-1	ASRTLAGGLRGSYEQY
TRBD1	TRBV27	ASSLGQGGNEQY
-	TRBV5-6	ASSYSNAGELF
-	TRBV2	ASGGFNQPQH
TRBD1	TRBV14	ASSLEGAGSQETQY
TRBD1	TRBV28	ASTLLGDREAF
-	TRBV6-1	ASKGLAGTDTQY
-	TRBV20-1	SASSQADFRETQY
-	TRBV7-9	ASSLDQGGSYNEQF
TRBD2	TRBV20-1	SARAGLAGGNEQY
-	TRBV6-5	ASSYPGNEQF
TRBD1	TRBV3-1	ASELQGTGELF
TRBD1	TRBV6-1	ASRIDRTGENTEAF
-	TRBV2	ASSDPAGRNTGELF
-	TRBV11-2	ASSLGIAGPDTQY
TRBD2	TRBV11-2	ASSKIPGIAGGAKNIQY
-	TRBV9	ASSVPRGQITSTDTQY
TRBD2	TRBV12-3/TRBV12-4	ASSLWSSGYNEQF